The 15 T cell receptor beta chains below come from one sample, sequenced in a study of T cells after yellow fever vaccination. A single record per CDR3 protein comes from TCRdb applying MiXCR to the 5' RACE reads. The sample contains a few hundred thousand distinct CDR3 sequences, less than 20% of which appear only once. This specimen consisted of PBMCs, obtained about 5 days after the first yellow fever vaccination. These receptors all come from a man between 18 and 29 years old who received the YFV17D yellow fever vaccine.

V usage is TRBV10-3 and J usage is TRBJ2-7; no firm D call. This CDR3 is 16 amino acids long. The V gene lost 0 bases and the J gene lost 0 bases, with 12 bases spanning the gap. Germline CDR1 reads ENHRY; CDR2 reads SYGVKD. CDR3 in DNA: TGTGCCATCAGTGAGTCGAGACTGATCGGCTCCTACGAGCAGTACTTC. Its translation: CAISESRLIGSYEQYF.

This clonotype turned up a few times. The chain recombines TRBV3-1 with TRBJ2-7; the D gene could be TRBD1 or TRBD2 (5 bases each). Germline CDR1 LGHDT, CDR2 YNNKEL (reference sequence). The V gene lost 3 bases and the J gene lost 4 bases, with 19 bases spanning the gap. The CDR3 covers 16 residues. The CDR3 region is CASSHQPGPTRYEQYF. In nucleotides, the CDR3 is TGTGCCAGCAGCCACCAACCGGGACCAACAAGATACGAGCAGTACTTC.

This chain links TRBV12-3 or TRBV12-4 with TRBJ1-1, with D perhaps TRBD1 (5 bases). V was cut by 6 bases and J by 6 bases, with 17 bases left in between. The CDR3 length is 14 residues. The CDR3 spells CASSIDSVTPEAFF. The CDR3 DNA is TGTGCCAGCAGCATAGACAGCGTAACCCCTGAAGCTTTCTTT.

This CDR3 reads CASSQGWAGNTGELFF. CDR3 DNA: TGCGCCAGCAGCCAAGGTTGGGCAGGAAACACCGGGGAGCTGTTTTTT. The rearrangement joins TRBV4-1 to TRBJ2-2; no definite D call. CDR1 MGHRA and CDR2 YSYEKL come from the germline V gene. CDR3 length: 16 amino acids. V was clipped by 1 base and J by 2 bases, with 11 bases between them.

This clonotype was picked up many times. The rearrangement links TRBV7-2 to TRBJ2-3, with D possibly being TRBD1 (5 bases). The CDR3 loop spans 15 amino acids. The V gene lost 1 base and the J gene lost 0 bases, with 8 bases spanning the gap. Germline V gene lookup returns CDR1 SGHTA and CDR2 FQGNSA. CDR3 loop: CASSLDRSSTDTQYF. The CDR3 DNA sequence: TGTGCCAGCAGCTTAGACAGGTCGAGCACAGATACGCAGTATTTT.

This clonotype was counted between two and nine times. The rearrangement links TRBV10-3 to TRBJ2-5, with a possible D match to TRBD1 (6 bases). V lost 3 bases to trimming and J lost 5 bases, with 16 bases between them. Germline V gene data show CDR1 as ENHRY and CDR2 as SYGVKD. The CDR3 runs 15 residues. CDR3 sequence: CAISDPTGYGETQYF. CDR3 sequence (DNA): TGTGCCATCAGTGACCCCACAGGGTACGGGGAGACCCAGTACTTC.

The chain recombines TRBV6-1 with TRBJ2-5, with 9 bases aligning to TRBD2. CDR1 is MNHNS, CDR2 SASEGT, per germline. The V gene end was trimmed by 7 bases and the J gene end by 2 bases; junction bases not matched to a gene: 8. CDR3 length: 15 residues. The CDR3 loop is CASTRSGGGQETQYF. In nucleotides, the CDR3 is TGTGCCAGCACCCGTAGCGGGGGAGGACAAGAGACCCAGTACTTC.

This clonotype occurred a few times. J is TRBJ2-2 and V is TRBV12-3 or TRBV12-4; TRBD2 aligns across 8 bases. The ends lost 8 bases at V and 4 bases at J; junction bases unmatched: 12. The CDR3 consists of 16 residues. CDR3 nucleotides: TGTGCCAGCCGACGGGGGTCTAGCGGGCTCACCGGGGAGCTGTTTTTT. Its protein is CASRRGSSGLTGELFF.

The CDR3 DNA reads as TGCGCCAGCAGCGGGGAGCAGGGAAGGACAGATACGCAGTATTTT. This codes for CASSGEQGRTDTQYF. V and J are TRBV5-1 and TRBJ2-3; D may be TRBD1 or TRBD2 (5 bases each). The germline V gene has CDR1 SGHRS and CDR2 YFSETQ. V shed 4 bases and J shed 3 bases, with 15 bases lying between them. The CDR3 spans 15 residues. Complete variable domain (other parts from reference TRBV5-1 and TRBJ2-3): KAGVTQTPRYLIKTRGQQVTLSCSPISGHRSVSWYQQTPGQGLQFLFEYFSETQRNKGNFPGRFSGRQFSNSRSEMNVSTLELGDSALYLCASSGEQGRTDTQYFGPGTRLTVL.

This clonotype was observed at least ten times. This chain connects TRBV7-2 to TRBJ2-1, with TRBD1 matching over 8 bases. This CDR3 has 16 residues. V lost 5 bases to trimming and J lost 6 bases; unmatched junction nucleotides: 12. CDR1 is SGHTA and CDR2 is FQGNSA in the germline V gene. The CDR3 sequence is CASSDQPTGTGNEQFF. In DNA, the CDR3 is TGTGCCAGCAGCGACCAGCCAACAGGGACAGGCAATGAGCAGTTCTTC.

CDR3 region: CASSPLTRGTTDTQYF. CDR3 DNA: TGTGCCAGCTCACCACTGACTAGAGGGACAACAGATACGCAGTATTTT. The chain combines TRBV18 with TRBJ2-3; D possibly matches TRBD1 or TRBD2 (6 bases each). The germline V gene has CDR1 KGHSH and CDR2 LQKENI. The CDR3 totals 16 residues. V lost 1 base and J lost 3, with 14 bases in between.

There are a few counts of this clonotype. The chain recombines TRBV11-2 with TRBJ2-1; 11 bases are a match to TRBD2. V shed 5 bases, J shed 2 bases, and the junction held 11 bases outside the gene matches. Germline V lookup: CDR1 SGHAT, CDR2 FQNNGV. The CDR3 is made up of 18 amino acids. CDR3 nucleotides: TGTGCCAGCAGCGGCCGACCGGGACTAGCGGCGACCTACAATGAGCAGTTCTTC. Protein sequence: CASSGRPGLAATYNEQFF.

This clonotype was counted a few times. J is TRBJ2-3 and V is TRBV30; TRBD1 or TRBD2 may be the D gene (5 bases each). This CDR3 spans 14 amino acids. V dropped 3 bases and J dropped 2 bases, with 12 bases sitting between them. In germline, CDR1 is GTSNPN, CDR2 SVGIG (reference sequence). The CDR3 DNA sequence: TGTGCCTGGAGGCCGGGGCCACACACAGATACGCAGTATTTT. This translates into CAWRPGPHTDTQYF.

V usage is TRBV6-6 and J usage is TRBJ1-1; tentative D call: TRBD1 (6 bases). Between the trimmed V and J ends, which lost 4 bases and 6 bases, there was a span of 9 bases. Germline lookup yields CDR1 MNHNY and CDR2 SVGAGI (reference sequence). This CDR3 is built from 12 residues. The DNA for the CDR3 is TGTGCCAGCAGTTCACAGGGACCTGAAGCTTTCTTT. Translation: CASSSQGPEAFF.

This clonotype was counted a single time. The chain carries TRBV11-2 and TRBJ2-1; the D gene is possibly TRBD1 (6 bases). The CDR3 has 19 residues. The V gene lost 3 bases and the J gene lost 2 bases, with 23 bases spanning the gap. Germline V CDR1 and CDR2: SGHAT, FQNNGV. Written as DNA, the CDR3 is TGTGCCAGCAGCTTCTCTTGGGTGGCGACAGGACAGACCTACAATGAGCAGTTCTTC. Translation: CASSFSWVATGQTYNEQFF.